The 5 T cell receptor beta chains below come from one sample, sequenced in a study of tumor-infiltrating lymphocytes in primary liver carcinoma. A primer matching the constant region was used to make TCR beta cDNA from 450 to 550 ng of total RNA. TCR beta libraries came from three nested multiplex PCR rounds using slightly modified ARM-PCR. Primers for the first two PCR rounds were TRBV1-TRBV30 forward primers and a C-beta reverse primer (around 10 cycles per round). In TCRdb, the multiplex PCR reads were re-called with MiXCR into one record per CDR3 protein. This table holds roughly 100,000 distinct CDR3 sequences, approximately 68% found once. It was from roughly 20-30 mg of unsorted bulk tissue that RNA and DNA were co-extracted. The specimen was liver tumor tissue from sampling region 5. Subset denoted: tumor region T5, tumor centre. Receptors were obtained from a woman aged 55-75 years with primary liver carcinoma and hepatitis B virus infection.

As concerns this clonotype: One end of the junction does not line up with germline, which may come from a read error. The CDR3 coding sequence is TGTGCCAGCAGGCGAGAGACTAGCGGGAGCACCACCGGGGAGCAGCTTTTT. It specifies CASRRETSGSTTGEQLF. The chain recombines TRBV7-9 with TRBJ2-2; TRBD2 aligns across 12 bases. The CDR3 has 17 amino acids. Germline V gives CDR1 SEHNR, CDR2 FQNEAQ (reference sequence). Complete variable domain (other parts from reference TRBV7-9 and TRBJ2-2): DTGVSQNPRHKITKRGQNVTFRCDPISEHNRLYWYRQTLGQGPEFLTYFQNEAQLEKSRLLSDRFSAERPKGSFSTLEIQRTEQGDSAMYLCASRRETSGSTTGEQLFGEGSRLTVL.

Points on this clonotype: A read error may account for a junction end that differs from germline. This sequence joins TRBV6-5 and TRBJ2-3; 8 nucleotides match TRBD1. Germline V gene sequence: CDR1 MNHEY, CDR2 SVGAGI. The CDR3 runs 19 residues. The CDR3 DNA reads TGTGTCAGCAGTTACCCCCCCCCTGACAGGGGCGGTCAAGCTGATACGCAGTATTTT. This gives the protein CVSSYPPPDRGGQADTQYF.

Ten or more counts support this clonotype. The chain links TRBV7-9 to TRBJ2-5; D gene ambiguous. The CDR3 contains 13 residues. The V end lost 1 base, the J end lost 0 bases, and 3 bases lay between the germline ends. Germline CDR1 SEHNR, CDR2 FQNEAQ (reference sequence). The CDR3 spells CASSLDYQETQYF. DNA for the CDR3: TGTGCCAGCAGCTTAGATTACCAAGAGACCCAGTACTTC.

Concerning this clonotype: The junction does not match germline at one end; this may be a read error. The chain combines TRBV5-1 with TRBJ2-5; 11 bases match TRBD2. The CDR3 covers 15 residues. Germline loops: CDR1 SGHRS, CDR2 YFSETQ. The CDR3 is CASSPLAGGGKTQNF. Written as DNA, the CDR3 is TGCGCCAGCAGTCCTCTAGCGGGAGGCGGGAAGACCCAGAACTTC.

Turning to this clonotype: Germline is not matched at one junction end, which may reflect a read error. The genes are TRBV28 and TRBJ1-1; the D is unclear. This CDR3 has 13 residues. In germline, CDR1 is MDHEN, CDR2 SYDVKM. Written as DNA, the CDR3 is TGTGCCAACAGTTTCCAGAGTTACACTGAAGCTTTCTTT. The encoded protein is CANSFQSYTEAFF.